The present entry profiles one T cell receptor beta chain with its context. Its matching antigen is unknown. This sample was included in a study of shared clonotypes between healthy human individuals. Findings and limits, study-wide: For sorted subsets, rarefaction showed incomplete sequencing despite large depth. Against clonotypes common to all four donors, non-shared ones had lower generation probabilities.

The CDR3 spans 16 residues. Trimming removed 0 bases at V and 0 bases at J, with 12 bases between. Germline V gene data show CDR1 as LNHDA and CDR2 as SQIVND (reference sequence). In the authors' workflow: With immunoSEQ giving junction-only sequences and no quality scores, filtering differed. Sequencing was performed with immunoSEQ multiplex PCR; in TCRdb, only in-frame clones are kept and a portion is missing. The V and J calls and the clone size are those of that table, but D and trimming were determined from the DNA. Of some 2,000,000 clones in the sample, approximately 94% were seen once. Naive CD8 cells comprised CD45RO-negative, CCR7-positively selected cells, excluding terminally differentiated effector memory CD45RA+ cells.

The sequence was obtained from a man between 18 and 29 years old in good health. V usage is TRBV19 and J usage is TRBJ2-7; weak D call: TRBD2 (5 bases). Specimen: naive CD8+ T cells sorted from blood. Here the CDR3 reads CASSIDLEVSSYEQYF. As DNA, the CDR3 is TGTGCCAGTAGTATAGATCTGGAGGTGAGCTCCTACGAGCAGTACTTC.